Below, 26 T cell receptor beta chains from the same sample are listed, as sequenced in a study of siplizumab effects on memory and regulatory T cells. For about 6 days at 37°C, the mixed lymphocyte reaction cells were kept in coculture. Clones were sequenced by immunoSEQ multiplex PCR, and TCRdb holds only the in-frame ones, with some missing. The data contain fewer than 20,000 clones, 40% to 60% of them singletons. These receptors' antigens are unknown. The sequenced sample was CFSE-low (dividing) CD4+ T cells sorted from an allogeneic mixed lymphocyte reaction. These receptor sequences come from a human donor in good health; the cells came from an allogeneic mixed lymphocyte reaction.

V gene TRBV6-6 combines with J gene TRBJ1-4; D gene unclear. Trimming removed 4 bases at V and 6 bases at J, with 6 bases between. Germline assignment: CDR1 MNHNY and CDR2 SVGAGI (reference sequence). This CDR3 has 12 amino acids. The CDR3 spells CASSSTDEKLFF. CDR3 in DNA: TGTGCCAGCAGTTCTACGGATGAAAAACTGTTTTTT.

This clone was counted only a few times. The chain recombines TRBV6-4 with TRBJ1-1; no firm D call. The CDR3 has 14 amino acids. V was trimmed by 7 bases and J by 0 bases, leaving 12 bases between them. Germline assignment: CDR1 MRHNA and CDR2 SNTAGT. CDR3 residues: CASIGGRLNTEAFF. The CDR3 DNA follows: TGTGCCAGCATAGGAGGACGTTTGAACACTGAAGCTTTCTTT.

By proportion, this clone is medium-sized. V gene TRBV27 combines with J gene TRBJ2-7; 7 bases are a match to TRBD1. The V and J ends lost 5 bases and 3 bases, in that order; junction bases with no gene match: 13. The germline V gene encodes CDR1 MNHEY and CDR2 SMNVEV (reference sequence). The CDR3 sequence is 16 residues long. The CDR3: CASSPGQAYPFYEQYF. For the CDR3, the DNA is TGTGCCAGCAGTCCAGGACAGGCCTACCCCTTCTACGAGCAGTACTTC.

The V gene is TRBV19, the J gene TRBJ2-5, with 8 bases identical to TRBD1. The J call may be mistaken, given a closer DNA end match to TRBJ2-7. The CDR3 length is 14 residues. Germline CDR1 and CDR2: LNHDA and SQIVND (reference sequence). DNA of the CDR3: TGTGCCAGTAGTCAGGGGACAGGCTACTACGAGCAGTACTTC. This sequence encodes CASSQGTGYYEQYF.

The V and J genes are TRBV18 and TRBJ1-1; no clear D gene. The CDR3 contains 13 residues. V lost 3 bases and J 0 bases, leaving 5 bases between the germline ends. Germline V gene data show CDR1 as KGHSH and CDR2 as LQKENI. The DNA of the CDR3 is TGTGCCAGCTCACCCACCTTGAACACTGAAGCTTTCTTT. Its translation: CASSPTLNTEAFF.

This chain joins TRBV2 and TRBJ2-2, with 7 nucleotides matching TRBD2. Trimming at V came to 5 bases and at J to 2 bases, leaving 5 bases not matched to a gene. The CDR3 runs 15 residues. Germline values: CDR1 SNHLY, CDR2 FYNNEI. CDR3 in DNA: TGTGCCAGCAGTATCGGACTAGGAAACACCGGGGAGCTGTTTTTT. It encodes CASSIGLGNTGELFF.

This clone was picked up a small number of times. The chain recombines TRBV18 with TRBJ1-1; the D is unclear. CDR1 and CDR2 from the germline V gene are KGHSH and LQKENI. The ends were cut back, 6 bases at V and 1 base at J, with 12 bases in the middle. This CDR3 is 14 amino acids long. CDR3 sequence (DNA): TGTGCCAGCTCCCAACGTTACCCGAACACTGAAGCTTTCTTT. Its protein is CASSQRYPNTEAFF. Full variable domain (outside the CDR3, taken from reference TRBV18 and TRBJ1-1): NAGVMQNPRHLVRRRGQEARLRCSPMKGHSHVYWYRQLPEEGLKFMVYLQKENIIDESGMPKERFSAEFPKEGPSILRIQQVVRGDSAAYFCASSQRYPNTEAFFGQGTRLTVV.

V and J are TRBV5-6 and TRBJ2-3; 12 positions match TRBD2. The V segment lost 3 bases and the J segment 4 bases; nucleotides outside the gene matches: 0. Germline CDR1 is SGHDT and CDR2 is YYEEEE. The CDR3 runs to 14 residues. The CDR3 DNA reads as TGTGCCAGCAGCTCTAGCGGGGGGGCAGATACGCAGTATTTT. This sequence encodes CASSSSGGADTQYF.

V gene TRBV6-4 combines with J gene TRBJ1-1, with D perhaps TRBD1 (6 bases). Per germline, CDR1 MRHNA and CDR2 SNTAGT. Trimming cost V 6 bases and J 5 bases, with 10 bases left between them. The CDR3 totals 12 residues. Here the CDR3 DNA reads TGTGCCAGCAGGGACAGCCCAACTGAAGCTTTCTTT. This gives the protein CASRDSPTEAFF.

The chain is built from TRBV6-6 and TRBJ2-7, with 10 bases fitting TRBD2. J lost 2 bases, V lost 6 bases, and 4 bases had no gene match. Germline lookup yields CDR1 MNHNY and CDR2 SVGAGI (reference sequence). The CDR3 is 14 amino acids. The CDR3 sequence: CASRNSGGTYEQYF. In nucleotides, the CDR3 is TGTGCCAGCAGGAATAGCGGGGGGACCTACGAGCAGTACTTC.

This clone was observed a few times. This sample includes further DNA sequences coding for the same CDR3. The chain carries TRBV5-1 and TRBJ1-1; D is uncertain. The CDR3 is 13 residues long. CDR1 and CDR2 (germline): SGHRS, YFSETQ. Trimming cost V 2 bases and J 0 bases, with 5 bases left between them. As DNA, the CDR3 is TGCGCCAGCAGCTTAGGGATGAACACTGAAGCTTTCTTT. Protein sequence: CASSLGMNTEAFF.

The chain has TRBV5-4 and TRBJ1-1, with D perhaps TRBD1 (6 bases). This CDR3 comprises 16 residues. Looked up from germline, CDR1 is SGHNT and CDR2 is YYREEE (reference sequence). The V gene lost 1 base and the J gene lost 1 base, with 14 bases spanning the gap. CDR3 amino acids: CASSLNFGGANTEAFF. The CDR3 region has the DNA TGTGCCAGCAGCTTGAATTTCGGGGGCGCGAACACTGAAGCTTTCTTT. The entire variable domain, with the rest obtained from reference TRBV5-4 and TRBJ1-1, is as follows: ETGVTQSPTHLIKTRGQQVTLRCSSQSGHNTVSWYQQALGQGPQFIFQYYREEENGRGNFPPRFSGLQFPNYSSELNVNALELDDSALYLCASSLNFGGANTEAFFGQGTRLTVV.

The chain is built from TRBV7-9 and TRBJ1-5; 8 bases are a match to TRBD1. Germline CDR1 is SEHNR and CDR2 is FQNEAQ (reference sequence). This CDR3 contains 15 residues. V shed 5 bases and J 7 bases; nucleotides not matched to a gene: 10. This CDR3 is CASSAMTGERQPQHF. The CDR3 DNA is TGTGCCAGCAGCGCAATGACAGGGGAAAGACAGCCCCAGCATTTT.

This chain's CDR3 is CASSFGGGETQYF. CDR3 DNA sequence: TGTGCCAGCAGTTTTGGGGGAGGAGAGACCCAGTACTTC. J is TRBJ2-5 and V is TRBV27; D is possibly TRBD2 (6 bases). The CDR3 spans 13 residues. The V end was cut by 3 bases, the J end by 4 bases, with 9 bases between. Per the germline V gene, CDR1 is MNHEY and CDR2 is SMNVEV (reference sequence).

V and J are TRBV6-8 and TRBJ2-5, with D possibly TRBD1 on 6 matching bases. Germline values: CDR1 MNHGY, CDR2 SAAAGT. The CDR3 covers 12 residues. The germline V and J ends were trimmed by 8 bases and 2 bases, with 9 bases remaining between them. Here the CDR3 reads CASGQTQETQYF. The CDR3 DNA follows: TGTGCCAGCGGACAGACTCAAGAGACCCAGTACTTC.

The table lists this clone with a few counts. The rearrangement uses TRBV18 and TRBJ2-7, with D perhaps matching TRBD1 (6 bases). Germline V gives CDR1 KGHSH, CDR2 LQKENI. This CDR3 has 14 residues. The germline V and J ends were trimmed by 5 bases and 6 bases, with 17 bases remaining between them. CDR3 sequence: CASSSTGGFGEQYF. The CDR3 region has the DNA TGTGCCAGCTCATCGACAGGCGGATTTGGCGAGCAGTACTTC. Complete variable domain (other parts from reference TRBV18 and TRBJ2-7): NAGVMQNPRHLVRRRGQEARLRCSPMKGHSHVYWYRQLPEEGLKFMVYLQKENIIDESGMPKERFSAEFPKEGPSILRIQQVVRGDSAAYFCASSSTGGFGEQYFGPGTRLTVT.

The chain uses TRBV6-1 and TRBJ2-5, with a weak D call TRBD2 (5 bases). The length of the CDR3 is 11 residues. Germline CDR1 and CDR2: MNHNS and SASEGT. V gave up 4 bases and J gave up 10 bases, with 10 bases separating them. CDR3 coding DNA: TGTGCCAGCAGTGCCAACGAGGGCCAGTACTTC. Translating it yields CASSANEGQYF.

The chain links TRBV28 to TRBJ2-3; D is unresolved. V gave up 8 bases and J gave up 1 base, with 7 bases separating them. There are 12 residues in the CDR3. Looked up from germline, CDR1 is MDHEN and CDR2 is SYDVKM. CDR3 protein: CASSVGTDTQYF. CDR3 in DNA: TGTGCCAGCTCAGTAGGCACAGATACGCAGTATTTT.

The rearrangement links TRBV21-1 to TRBJ1-4. TRBV21-1 is reported as a pseudogene. CDR3 length equals 14 residues. Here the CDR3 DNA reads TGTGCCAGCAGCAGAAGTTTAAGCGGTGAAAAACTGTTTTTT. Amino acids: CASSRSLSGEKLFF.

J is TRBJ2-7 and V is TRBV18, with 7 bases identical to TRBD2. The CDR3 runs 14 residues. The ends lost 3 bases at V and 6 bases at J; junction bases unmatched: 8. Germline CDR1 reads KGHSH; CDR2 reads LQKENI. The CDR3 loop is CASSPARTGGEQYF. For the CDR3, the DNA is TGTGCCAGCTCACCGGCTCGAACGGGGGGCGAGCAGTACTTC.

This clone was seen more than once but under ten times. This chain joins TRBV7-3 and TRBJ2-5; 13 positions agree with TRBD2. The length of the CDR3 is 15 residues. CDR1 and CDR2 (germline): SGHTA, FQGTGA. The V and J ends lost 4 bases and 5 bases, in that order; junction bases with no gene match: 4. The CDR3 loop is CASSSPGLAGETQYF. The CDR3 coding sequence is TGTGCCAGCAGCTCTCCGGGACTAGCGGGGGAGACCCAGTACTTC.

The rearrangement links TRBV19 to TRBJ1-2; no firm D call. Germline-derived CDR1 and CDR2 are LNHDA and SQIVND (reference sequence). The CDR3 extends over 13 amino acids. V was pared by 0 bases and J by 5 bases, with 7 bases between. CDR3 residues: CASSIEQTYGYTF. In DNA, the CDR3 is TGTGCCAGTAGTATAGAACAGACTTATGGCTACACCTTC.

The chain has TRBV28 and TRBJ2-5; D is perhaps TRBD1 (5 bases). The J call could be wrong; TRBJ2-7 is a better fit for the DNA end. The CDR3 has 17 amino acids. Germline CDR1 MDHEN, CDR2 SYDVKM. The DNA of the CDR3 is TGTGCCAGCAGTCCCCCGTTTTGGGGCAGCCTATTCTACGAGCAGTACTTC. Residues: CASSPPFWGSLFYEQYF.

This clone showed up just a few times. The rearrangement uses TRBV28 and TRBJ2-7; D gene uncertain. V lost 5 bases, J lost 4 bases, and 9 bases lay in between. This CDR3 spans 12 amino acids. Germline V CDR1 and CDR2: MDHEN, SYDVKM. This chain's CDR3 is CASSVLLYEQYF. In DNA, the CDR3 is TGTGCCAGCAGTGTACTATTATACGAGCAGTACTTC.

The chain joins TRBV5-1 to TRBJ2-1; 8 bases align to TRBD2. Trimming cost V 1 base and J 1 base; bases outside gene matches: 1. The CDR3 is 15 residues long. Germline V lookup: CDR1 SGHRS, CDR2 YFSETQ. The CDR3 DNA reads as TGCGCCAGCAGCTTGACTAGCGGATCCTACAATGAGCAGTTCTTC. Translated: CASSLTSGSYNEQFF. The entire variable domain, with the rest obtained from reference TRBV5-1 and TRBJ2-1, is as follows: KAGVTQTPRYLIKTRGQQVTLSCSPISGHRSVSWYQQTPGQGLQFLFEYFSETQRNKGNFPGRFSGRQFSNSRSEMNVSTLELGDSALYLCASSLTSGSYNEQFFGPGTRLTVL.

This rearrangement joins TRBV6-5 to TRBJ1-2; TRBD1 matches 10 bases. Unmatched junction bases numbered 1, after V lost 2 bases and J lost 4 bases. The CDR3 has 14 residues. Germline lookup yields CDR1 MNHEY and CDR2 SVGAGI. The CDR3 here is CASSYGTGAYGYTF. The CDR3 coding sequence is TGTGCCAGCAGTTACGGGACAGGGGCCTATGGCTACACCTTC.